The sequence of this T cell receptor (beta chain) was determined in a study of blood T cells in healthy people across ages. The study, taken as a whole, reports: One million T cells yielded diversity estimates that were considered underestimates. With unsorted PBMCs, a conclusive comparison of naive versus antigen-experienced cells was not possible.

A second PCR of 7 to 11 cycles used a sample-barcoded 5' primer and a J-beta primer mix. TCRdb passed the 5' RACE reads through MiXCR, listing each CDR3 protein once. The table lists 1.5 million to 1.8 million distinct CDR3 sequences, 40% to 45% of them singletons. This CDR3 spans 14 amino acids. Germline V gene lookup returns CDR1 DFQATT and CDR2 SNEGSKA (reference sequence). Comment on this clonotype: Its antigen is undetermined. An end of the junction differs from the germline gene, which may be a read error.

The V gene is TRBV20-1, the J gene TRBJ1-4; D is possibly TRBD1 (5 bases). The material sequenced was blood. The TCR sequence derives from a young woman in good health. In nucleotides, the CDR3 is TGCAGTGCAAGAGGGGACCGAACTAATGAAAAACTGTTTTTT. Translated: CSARGDRTNEKLFF.